The present entry profiles one T cell receptor (beta chain) with its context. These data originate in a study of control samples from healthy donors and cancer patients. TCRdb's table, derived via immunoSEQ multiplex PCR, lists solely in-frame clones and lacks some. The sample has 150,000 to 200,000 clones, around 90% seen once; the top ten hold 1.3% to 1.5%. Germline CDR1 MNHEY, CDR2 SVGEGT. V shed 0 bases and J shed 4 bases, with 18 bases lying between them. The length of the CDR3 is 17 residues. V usage is TRBV6-2 or TRBV6-3 and J usage is TRBJ1-1, with a possible D match to TRBD1 (6 bases). The receptor was derived from a woman in her fifties or sixties in good health. Sequenced material: blood. The chain's CDR3 is CASSYSVGGQGSTEAFF. CDR3 nucleotide sequence: TGTGCCAGCAGTTACTCGGTGGGGGGCCAAGGAAGCACTGAAGCTTTCTTT.